One and the same sample provided the 5 T cell receptor beta chains below, sequenced in a study of T cells after somatic rescue of genetic block. Libraries were prepared by immunoSEQ multiplex PCR; TCRdb keeps only in-frame clonotypes and omits some of them. The repertoire consists of 85,000 to 90,000 clones, with just under 90% occurring once and the leading ten covering around 1.6%. Sample: peripheral blood mononuclear cells (PBMCs). The origin of the receptors is a woman between 18 and 29 years old.

The chain employs TRBV6-1 and TRBJ1-5; D gene uncertain. The V gene's germline CDR1 is MNHNS and CDR2 SASEGT. The CDR3 consists of 15 residues. Trimming removed 7 bases from V and 7 bases from J, with 20 bases in between. CDR3 coding DNA: TGTGCCAGCATCGAAGGAGAGGGTGTGGGCCAGCCCCAGCATTTT. This sequence encodes CASIEGEGVGQPQHF.

This chain uses TRBV6-5 with TRBJ1-1; the D is unclear. The CDR3 contains 16 residues. The germline gives CDR1 MNHEY, CDR2 SVGAGI. V lost 2 bases to trimming and J lost 0 bases, with 13 bases between them. The chain's CDR3 is CASSYTHTDMNTEAFF. CDR3 bases: TGTGCCAGCAGTTACACACACACCGACATGAACACTGAAGCTTTCTTT.

This clone appeared a few times. J is TRBJ2-7 and V is TRBV11-2; 7 bases line up with TRBD1. Germline loops: CDR1 SGHAT, CDR2 FQNNGV. This CDR3 comprises 12 residues. Unmatched junction bases numbered 2, after V lost 5 bases and J lost 4 bases. The DNA for the CDR3 is TGTGCCAGCAGCCCAGGGGGTTACGAGCAGTACTTC. It codes for CASSPGGYEQYF. The variable domain in full, with the rest retrieved from reference TRBV11-2 and TRBJ2-7, is EAGVAQSPRYKIIEKRQSVAFWCNPISGHATLYWYQQILGQGPKLLIQFQNNGVVDDSQLPKDRFSAERLKGVDSTLKIQPAKLEDSAVYLCASSPGGYEQYFGPGTRLTVT.

This rearrangement joins TRBV28 to TRBJ1-1; D gene ambiguous. CDR1 is MDHEN, CDR2 SYDVKM, per germline. The CDR3 covers 13 residues. Trimming took 1 base from V and 0 from J, leaving 3 bases between them. The CDR3 DNA reads TGTGCCAGCAGTTTATTGCTGAACACTGAAGCTTTCTTT. Translation gives CASSLLLNTEAFF.

This chain uses TRBV9 with TRBJ1-2; possible D gene TRBD1, 6 bases. The CDR3 has 14 residues. V lost 0 bases to trimming and J lost 6 bases, with 12 bases between them. Germline assignment: CDR1 SGDLS and CDR2 YYNGEE. The CDR3, as DNA: TGTGCCAGCAGCGTAGGGGGGGCCGGTCATGGCTACACCTTC. Translated: CASSVGGAGHGYTF. Drawing the rest from reference TRBV9 and TRBJ1-2, the complete variable domain is DSGVTQTPKHLITATGQRVTLRCSPRSGDLSVYWYQQSLDQGLQFLIQYYNGEERAKGNILERFSAQQFPDLHSELNLSSLELGDSALYFCASSVGGAGHGYTFGSGTRLTVV.